These 13 T cell receptor beta chains share one sample of origin, sequenced in a study of cytotoxic CD8 clonotypes in ibrutinib-treated CLL. Measured with immunoSEQ multiplex PCR; TCRdb has only the in-frame clones, and not every one. The sample holds roughly 49,000 clones, approximately 82% seen once. The source was PBMCs, collected after 24 months of ibrutinib treatment. All receptors come from a human donor with chronic lymphocytic leukemia.

This chain uses TRBV28 with TRBJ1-5; TRBD1 agrees at 7 bases. V shed 6 bases, J shed 5 bases, and the junction held 13 bases outside the gene matches. Germline values: CDR1 MDHEN, CDR2 SYDVKM. This CDR3 has 16 amino acids. The CDR3 nucleotides are TGTGCCAGCAGCCGGGGAGGGAGGGGGCCGGATCAGCCCCAGCATTTT. The encoded protein is CASSRGGRGPDQPQHF.

The chain carries TRBV18 and TRBJ2-5; D is unclear. The length of the CDR3 is 13 residues. V was pared by 3 bases and J by 0 bases, with 5 bases between. CDR1 and CDR2 (germline): KGHSH, LQKENI. Here the CDR3 DNA reads TGTGCCAGCTCACCTACGTACCAAGAGACCCAGTACTTC. Encoded protein: CASSPTYQETQYF.

The chain couples TRBV11-2 to TRBJ1-3; TRBD1 might be the D (6 bases). Per the germline V gene, CDR1 is SGHAT and CDR2 is FQNNGV. Trimming pared 4 bases from V and 0 bases from J, leaving 10 bases between. The CDR3 sequence is 15 residues long. This chain's CDR3 is CASSSQGSSGNTIYF. The CDR3 DNA follows: TGTGCCAGCAGCTCTCAGGGGAGCTCTGGAAACACCATATATTTT.

CDR3 residues: CASSWELQETQYF. CDR3 coding DNA: TGTGCCAGCAGCTGGGAGCTCCAAGAGACCCAGTACTTC. This chain connects TRBV5-6 to TRBJ2-5, with D tentatively TRBD2 (5 bases). V gave up 3 bases and J gave up 1 base, with 7 bases separating them. Germline CDR1 reads SGHDT; CDR2 reads YYEEEE. CDR3 length equals 13 residues.

V gene TRBV18 combines with J gene TRBJ1-5; no clear D gene. V was cut by 3 bases and J by 0 bases, with 3 bases left in between. Germline CDR1 reads KGHSH; CDR2 reads LQKENI. There are 13 residues in the CDR3. The CDR3 protein is CASSPYSNQPQHF. The CDR3 DNA reads TGTGCCAGCTCACCTTATAGCAATCAGCCCCAGCATTTT.

The chain uses TRBV30 and TRBJ1-2; 11 bases align to TRBD1. In germline, CDR1 is GTSNPN, CDR2 SVGIG (reference sequence). Trimming took 2 bases from V and 7 from J; bases not matched to a gene: 9. The CDR3 loop spans 15 amino acids. The CDR3 sequence: CAWSLKLGQGVGYTF. DNA for the CDR3: TGTGCCTGGAGTCTGAAGCTGGGACAGGGGGTTGGCTACACCTTC.

The chain has TRBV6-4 and TRBJ2-2; perhaps TRBD2 as D (5 bases). Germline V gene data show CDR1 as MRHNA and CDR2 as SNTAGT. The V and J ends lost 2 bases and 9 bases respectively, with 13 bases between them. The CDR3 covers 14 residues. In nucleotides, the CDR3 is TGTGCCAGCAGTGACAGCTGGGAGAGTCGGGAGCTGTTTTTT. Translated: CASSDSWESRELFF.

The gene calls are TRBV5-1 and TRBJ2-7, with D hard to call. Germline CDR1 SGHRS, CDR2 YFSETQ. This CDR3 has 15 amino acids. Trimming took 4 bases from V and 1 from J, leaving 15 bases between them. CDR3 amino acids: CASSQGRTGSYEQYF. The CDR3 coding sequence is TGCGCCAGCAGCCAAGGGCGGACCGGTTCCTACGAGCAGTACTTC.

The CDR3 sequence is CAISRDTNEKLFF. CDR3 nucleotide sequence: TGTGCCATCAGTAGGGACACTAATGAAAAACTGTTTTTT. The chain recombines TRBV10-3 with TRBJ1-4; a possible D gene is TRBD1 (5 bases). The CDR3 runs to 13 residues. V was trimmed by 5 bases and J by 2 bases, leaving 6 bases between them. Germline CDR1 and CDR2: ENHRY and SYGVKD.

The rearrangement joins TRBV21-1 to TRBJ1-2. TRBV21-1 is recorded as a pseudogene. The length of the CDR3 is 12 residues. CDR3 amino acids: CASSKENYGYTF. The DNA for the CDR3 is TGTGCCAGCAGCAAAGAGAACTATGGCTACACCTTC.

This chain connects TRBV19 to TRBJ1-6, with 9 bases fitting TRBD1. This CDR3 has 16 amino acids. CDR1 is LNHDA and CDR2 is SQIVND in the germline V gene (reference sequence). V trimming: 3 bases; J trimming: 11 bases; junction bases outside the gene matches: 11. As DNA, the CDR3 is TGTGCCAGTAGTATTGCAGTGACAGGGGGTGGAGCACCCCTCCACTTT. This codes for CASSIAVTGGGAPLHF.

The chain combines TRBV18 with TRBJ2-3; D is possibly TRBD1 or TRBD2 (5 bases each). In germline, CDR1 is KGHSH, CDR2 LQKENI. Trimming took 0 bases from V and 4 from J, leaving 8 bases between them. The CDR3 has 14 residues. CDR3 sequence: CASSPPGVSDTQYF. The CDR3 DNA reads as TGTGCCAGCTCACCACCGGGGGTATCAGATACGCAGTATTTT. Together with reference TRBV18 and TRBJ2-3, the CDR3 gives the full variable domain: NAGVMQNPRHLVRRRGQEARLRCSPMKGHSHVYWYRQLPEEGLKFMVYLQKENIIDESGMPKERFSAEFPKEGPSILRIQQVVRGDSAAYFCASSPPGVSDTQYFGPGTRLTVL.

CDR3 sequence: CASSKVGTSGSSYEQYF. CDR3 DNA: TGTGCCAGCAGCAAAGTTGGGACTAGCGGAAGCTCCTACGAGCAGTACTTC. The chain couples TRBV21-1 to TRBJ2-7; the table's TRBD2 call for D was not verified on the DNA. TRBV21-1 is tagged as a pseudogene. This CDR3 is built from 17 residues.